Following are 18 T cell receptor beta chains from one sample sequenced in a study of CD8+ T cells in alopecia areata. Treatment described: oral pan-JAK inhibitor, 5-10 mg twice daily. TCR sequencing used cDNA made by reverse transcription of extracted RNA. Data came from immunoSEQ multiplex PCR; TCRdb stores just in-frame clones and leaves some out. Of about 39,000 clones in the sample, 55% to 75% are singletons; the top ten hold about a fifth. The starting material was CD8+ T cells sorted from blood, obtained at week 4, from a patient treated with tofacitinib. Source of these receptors: a human donor with alopecia areata.

V usage is TRBV4-3 and J usage is TRBJ1-1, with TRBD1 as a possible D gene (5 bases). Trimming stripped 0 bases from V and 6 bases from J, with 14 bases between. Germline CDR1 is LGHNA and CDR2 is YSLEER. The CDR3 spans 15 residues. The CDR3 sequence: CASSQEGRGRSEAFF. CDR3 nucleotide sequence: TGCGCCAGCAGCCAAGAGGGGAGGGGTAGGTCTGAAGCTTTCTTT.

The rearrangement uses TRBV30 and TRBJ1-5; 8 positions agree with TRBD1. The CDR3 consists of 15 residues. The J segment lost 6 bases and the V segment lost 5 bases, leaving 12 bases of the junction unmatched. CDR1 is GTSNPN, CDR2 SVGIG, per germline (reference sequence). CDR3 nucleotide sequence: TGTGCCTGGGGACCCGGGACAGGCCGCTCTCAGCCCCAGCATTTT. Its protein is CAWGPGTGRSQPQHF.

This clone appeared a single time. The genes are TRBV27 and TRBJ2-1, with D hard to call. This CDR3 contains 13 residues. V was trimmed by 0 bases and J by 9 bases, leaving 9 bases between them. From germline, CDR1 is MNHEY and CDR2 SMNVEV (reference sequence). Here the CDR3 DNA reads TGTGCCAGCAGTTTATCTAGCATCAGTGAGCAGTTCTTC. As protein: CASSLSSISEQFF.

The table lists this clone with many counts. This chain joins TRBV19 and TRBJ2-1; unclear D gene. Per the germline V gene, CDR1 is LNHDA and CDR2 is SQIVND (reference sequence). The CDR3 is 13 residues long. V lost 4 bases to trimming and J lost 3 bases, with 7 bases between them. The CDR3 nucleotides read TGTGCCAGTAGTAACCCCGGCTACAATGAGCAGTTCTTC. It translates to CASSNPGYNEQFF.

The chain recombines TRBV12-5 with TRBJ2-3, with 7 bases identical to TRBD1. CDR3 length equals 17 residues. J was trimmed by 3 bases and V by 2 bases; bases with no gene match: 11. Germline V gene sequence: CDR1 LGHNT, CDR2 FRNRAP. CDR3: CASGLPPHRGRTDTQYF. The CDR3 region has the DNA TGTGCTAGTGGTTTGCCGCCGCACAGGGGCCGAACAGATACGCAGTATTTT.

CDR3 coding DNA: TGTGCCAGCAGCTTAGGGAGGGTCACAGATACGCAGTATTTT. This sequence encodes CASSLGRVTDTQYF. The V gene is TRBV7-9, the J gene TRBJ2-3, with D possibly TRBD2 on 6 matching bases. Germline-derived CDR1 and CDR2 are SEHNR and FQNEAQ (reference sequence). The CDR3 spans 14 residues. Trimming removed 1 base at V and 2 bases at J, with 7 bases between.

This chain connects TRBV5-6 to TRBJ1-1; 7 bases map to TRBD1. The CDR3 sequence is 14 residues long. The germline V gene encodes CDR1 SGHDT and CDR2 YYEEEE. The junction had 2 bases not matched to a gene; V was cut back by 3 bases and J by 0 bases. CDR3 in DNA: TGTGCCAGCAGCTCGACAGGGCTGAACACTGAAGCTTTCTTT. Translated: CASSSTGLNTEAFF.

This clone was seen a single time. CDR3 region: CASTIKAWTSGQETQYF. The CDR3 DNA is TGTGCCAGCACCATAAAAGCGTGGACTAGCGGCCAAGAGACCCAGTACTTC. The J gene is TRBJ2-5, the V gene TRBV7-2; 10 nucleotides match TRBD2. V was clipped by 7 bases and J by 1 base; unmatched bases: 12. CDR1 SGHTA and CDR2 FQGNSA come from the germline V gene. The CDR3 runs 17 residues.

The chain carries TRBV5-6 and TRBJ2-1; maybe TRBD1 (7 bases). The germline CDR1 and CDR2 sequences are SGHDT and YYEEEE. This CDR3 is 19 amino acids long. V was shortened by 4 bases and J by 0 bases, with 23 bases between the two germline ends. CDR3 residues: CASSRPRRGPESSYNEQFF. CDR3 nucleotide sequence: TGTGCCAGCAGCCGTCCACGGAGGGGGCCTGAAAGCTCCTACAATGAGCAGTTCTTC.

The chain combines TRBV23-1 with TRBJ2-1, with 9 bases that match TRBD2. TRBV23-1 is placed among ORFs of uncertain function. The CDR3 covers 17 residues. The V gene end was trimmed by 7 bases and the J gene end by 0 bases; junction bases not matched to a gene: 10. CDR3 region: CASTEGLASNSYNEQFF. The CDR3 nucleotides are TGCGCCAGCACCGAGGGACTAGCTTCAAACTCCTACAATGAGCAGTTCTTC.

The J gene is TRBJ1-2, the V gene TRBV6-5; 11 bases are a match to TRBD1. Germline CDR1 is MNHEY and CDR2 is SVGAGI. V was clipped by 2 bases and J by 8 bases; unmatched bases: 10. The CDR3 is 16 amino acids. CDR3: CASSYRGQGASGGYTF. Here the CDR3 DNA reads TGTGCCAGCAGTTACCGTGGACAGGGGGCATCGGGAGGCTACACCTTC.

CDR3 DNA sequence: TGCAGCGTGGTGGACAAGAACACCGGGGAGCTGTTTTTT. Its protein is CSVVDKNTGELFF. This chain links TRBV29-1 with TRBJ2-2; possible D gene TRBD1, 5 bases. Germline V gene data show CDR1 as SQVTM and CDR2 as ANQGSEA. V was clipped by 6 bases and J by 1 base, with 9 bases between them. The CDR3 sequence is 13 residues long.

The chain has TRBV7-7 and TRBJ2-1; D assignment may be TRBD1 or TRBD2 (6 bases each). V was trimmed by 5 bases and J by 6 bases, leaving 17 bases between them. CDR1 and CDR2 from the germline V gene are SSHAT and FNYEAQ (reference sequence). This CDR3 is built from 15 residues. The CDR3 is CASSRGPEKGNEQFF. In DNA form, the CDR3 reads TGTGCCAGCAGCCGGGGGCCCGAGAAGGGCAATGAGCAGTTCTTC. The full variable domain, its missing parts supplied by reference TRBV7-7 and TRBJ2-1, is GAGVSQSPRYKVTKRGQDVTLRCDPISSHATLYWYQQALGQGPEFLTYFNYEAQPDKSGLPSDRFSAERPEGSISTLTIQRTEQRDSAMYRCASSRGPEKGNEQFFGPGTRLTVL.

This chain's CDR3 is CASSLSGQSFYGYTF. The CDR3 coding sequence is TGTGCCAGCAGTTTATCGGGACAGAGCTTCTATGGCTACACCTTC. The gene calls are TRBV27 and TRBJ1-2, with 7 bases that match TRBD1. The germline V gene encodes CDR1 MNHEY and CDR2 SMNVEV (reference sequence). The junction had 5 bases not matched to a gene; V was cut back by 0 bases and J by 4 bases. The CDR3 spans 15 residues.

The chain has TRBV29-1 and TRBJ2-1; TRBD2 matches 8 bases. Germline loops: CDR1 SQVTM, CDR2 ANQGSEA. The junction had 11 bases not matched to a gene; V was cut back by 6 bases and J by 4 bases. The CDR3 has 15 amino acids. For the CDR3, the DNA is TGCAGCGTCCTGGTCGATCTAGCGGGTTACAATGAGCAGTTCTTC. Translation: CSVLVDLAGYNEQFF.

This clone is judged large. Other DNA sequences in this sample translate to the same CDR3. The CDR3 loop reads CASSQSNSYGYTF. CDR3 bases: TGCGCCAGCAGCCAATCGAACAGCTATGGCTACACCTTC. The chain couples TRBV4-1 to TRBJ1-2, with D hard to call. V was trimmed by 2 bases and J by 4 bases, leaving 8 bases between them. Germline CDR1 MGHRA, CDR2 YSYEKL. The CDR3 has 13 amino acids.

V is TRBV5-1 and J is TRBJ2-2; the D call may be TRBD1 or TRBD2 (7 bases each). Germline V CDR1 and CDR2: SGHRS, YFSETQ. This CDR3 spans 15 amino acids. With 6 bases removed from V and 4 bases from J, the gap between germline ends came to 16 bases. CDR3 in DNA: TGCGCCAGCATCAGGGAGGGGGCGAGCACCGGGGAGCTGTTTTTT. Its protein is CASIREGASTGELFF.

This clone is classed as medium-sized. The rearrangement uses TRBV4-3 and TRBJ2-1; D is unclear. V lost 3 bases and J lost 3, with 9 bases in between. CDR1 is LGHNA and CDR2 is YSLEER in the germline V gene. The CDR3 extends over 14 amino acids. The CDR3 DNA sequence: TGCGCCAGCAGCCAGCTCGCAGGCTACAATGAGCAGTTCTTC. Protein: CASSQLAGYNEQFF.